This T cell receptor (beta chain) derives from a study of CD8 T cells in Susac syndrome. Germline V CDR1 and CDR2: SGHDT, YYEEEE. V was clipped by 0 bases and J by 5 bases, with 5 bases between them. This CDR3 has 13 residues. An input of roughly 0.45 to 1 ug of RNA was subjected to reverse transcription using random hexamers. Each CDR3 protein gets one entry after TCRdb re-called the immunoSEQ multiplex PCR reads with MiXCR. The table shows a few hundred thousand distinct CDR3 sequences, with 90% to 95% occurring only once. The source material was CD4+ T cells from PBMCs. The rearrangement links TRBV5-6 to TRBJ1-4; no firm D call. The origin of this receptor is a human donor with multiple sclerosis. The CDR3: CASSLVWNEKLFF. Written as DNA, the CDR3 is TGTGCCAGCAGCTTGGTGTGGAATGAAAAACTGTTTTTT.